The sequence of this TCR beta chain was determined in a study of CD4 and CD8 cells across lung adenocarcinoma regions. Localized lung adenocarcinoma, a non-small cell lung cancer, affected the donors. There are 15 residues in the CDR3. Trimming removed 6 bases from V and 10 bases from J; junction bases left unmatched: 14. The germline V gene has CDR1 LGHNT and CDR2 FRNRAP. This clonotype was observed at least ten times. TCRdb passed the PCR reads through MiXCR, listing each CDR3 protein once. The sample has just over 7,500 distinct CDR3 sequences, 45% seen once; the top ten hold less than 97%. The chain combines TRBV12-5 with TRBJ2-3; the match to TRBD1 covers 9 bases. This receptor was obtained from a male donor with lung adenocarcinoma. The CD4 and CD8 labels of this study may be unreliable. Sequenced input: CD8+ T cells from the center of a lung tumor. CDR3 nucleotides: TGTGCTAGTGGATTAGGACAGGGGCCAAGTTCTGCGCAGTATTTT. Translated, it gives CASGLGQGPSSAQYF. Full variable domain (rest looked up from reference TRBV12-5 and TRBJ2-3): DARVTQTPRHKVTEMGQEVTMRCQPILGHNTVFWYRQTMMQGLELLAYFRNRAPLDDSGMPKDRFSAEMPDATLATLKIQPSEPRDSAVYFCASGLGQGPSSAQYFGPGTRLTVL.